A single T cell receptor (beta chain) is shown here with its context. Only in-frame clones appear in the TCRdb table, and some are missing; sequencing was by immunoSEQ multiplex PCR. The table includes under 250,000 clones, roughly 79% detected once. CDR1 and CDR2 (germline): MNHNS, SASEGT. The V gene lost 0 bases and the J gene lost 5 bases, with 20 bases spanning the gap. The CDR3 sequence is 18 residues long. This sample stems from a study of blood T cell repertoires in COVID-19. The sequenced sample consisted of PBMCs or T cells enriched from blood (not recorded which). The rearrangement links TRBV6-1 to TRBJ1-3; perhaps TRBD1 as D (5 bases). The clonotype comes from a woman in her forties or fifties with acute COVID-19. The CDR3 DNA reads TGTGCCAGCAGTGAAGCGCGCGTTTGCAGGGCCCGGAGAAACACCATATATTTT. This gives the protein CASSEARVCRARRNTIYF.